This T cell receptor (beta chain) was sequenced during a study of cytotoxic CD8 clonotypes in ibrutinib-treated CLL. Clones were sequenced by immunoSEQ multiplex PCR, and TCRdb holds only the in-frame ones, with some missing. Of 150,000 to 200,000 clones listed, more than 70% are singletons. The CDR3 loop spans 13 amino acids. In germline, CDR1 is LNHDA, CDR2 SQIVND (reference sequence). The V end lost 3 bases, the J end lost 1 base, and 6 bases lay between the germline ends. The chain carries TRBV19 and TRBJ1-1; D is undetermined. This TCR came from a human donor with chronic lymphocytic leukemia. The sample was PBMCs, taken at disease progression, from a patient treated with ibrutinib. The CDR3 nucleotides read TGTGCCAGTAGTATTTTGGAGAACACTGAAGCTTTCTTT. Translation gives CASSILENTEAFF.